This is a list of T cell receptor beta chains from one sample in a study of cytomegalovirus exposure and HLA in healthy donors. Profiling relied on immunoSEQ multiplex PCR, and the TCRdb table lists in-frame clones only, not all of them. The sample lists roughly 290,000 clones, 75% to 90% occurring once. The sample consisted of PBMCs. The receptors derive from a girl aged 2 to 10 in good health and CMV-seronegative. Each CDR3 is given without its conserved first and last residue. D genes are given only for firm matches.

CDR3: ASSFSAAQPQH
D: NA
V: TRBV6-5
J: TRBJ1-5

CDR3: ASRAGPFGTDTQY
D: NA
V: TRBV25-1
J: TRBJ2-3

CDR3: ASSTGPYSPLH
D: NA
V: TRBV19
J: TRBJ1-6

CDR3: ASSLQGSGYT
D: NA
V: TRBV5-1
J: TRBJ1-2

CDR3: ASSPIDREGYT
D: TRBD1
V: TRBV28
J: TRBJ1-2

CDR3: VRRGREGSDTQY
D: TRBD2
V: TRBV30
J: TRBJ2-3

CDR3: ASSSVGGGFGETQY
D: TRBD2
V: TRBV5-4
J: TRBJ2-5

CDR3: SAARTSGWYNEQF
D: TRBD2
V: TRBV29-1
J: TRBJ2-1

CDR3: ASSEREVAEAF
D: NA
V: TRBV6-1
J: TRBJ1-1

CDR3: AWTSADTQY
D: NA
V: TRBV30
J: TRBJ2-3

CDR3: ASSRGQARGQPQH
D: NA
V: TRBV21-1
J: TRBJ1-5

CDR3: ASSLGQNEAF
D: NA
V: TRBV5-1
J: TRBJ1-1

CDR3: ASSMVSGVPSTDTQY
D: NA
V: TRBV19
J: TRBJ2-3

CDR3: ASSILAGGDSNQPQH
D: NA
V: TRBV19
J: TRBJ1-5

CDR3: ASSLGAHNPRQF
D: NA
V: TRBV7-2
J: TRBJ2-1

CDR3: ASSLAIAGVGEQY
D: TRBD2
V: TRBV7-9
J: TRBJ2-7

CDR3: ATLGGTPIPGELF
D: TRBD2
V: TRBV19
J: TRBJ2-2

CDR3: ASAQQDRVGDTQY
D: TRBD1
V: TRBV6-5
J: TRBJ2-3

CDR3: ATRSGTPFASYNEQF
D: NA
V: TRBV27
J: TRBJ2-1

CDR3: ASSNRVWGYT
D: NA
V: TRBV9
J: TRBJ1-2

CDR3: ASSSHDSRQETQY
D: NA
V: TRBV7-9
J: TRBJ2-5

CDR3: ASSNHPGFAYEQY
D: NA
V: TRBV6-1
J: TRBJ2-7